The rows below give T cell receptor beta chains drawn from one sample of a study of CD8+CD57+ T cells in acquired aplastic anemia. TCRdb passed the reads through MiXCR, listing each CDR3 protein once. The sample lists tens of thousands of distinct CDR3 sequences, about two thirds seen once, with around a third in the top ten. The specimen sequenced was sorted CD4+, CD8+, or CD8+CD57+ T cells (not recorded which) from PBMCs. All receptors come from a human donor in good health, serving as a control. CDR3s include the opening cysteine and the closing phenylalanine or tryptophan. A D gene is named only where the DNA matches it firmly. Some rows mark clone size as missing; the rest say once, few, many or name a class of expanded clone.

v_gene: TRBV12-3/TRBV12-4
d_gene: NA
abundance: NA
j_gene: TRBJ2-7
CDR3aa: CASSSTGFYEQYF
CDR3nt: TGTGCCAGCAGTTCGACGGGGTTCTACGAGCAGTACTTC

v_gene: TRBV7-6
d_gene: TRBD1
abundance: NA
j_gene: TRBJ2-3
CDR3aa: CASSLAGGREDTQYF
CDR3nt: TGTGCCAGCAGCTTAGCAGGGGGCCGTGAAGATACGCAGTATTTT

v_gene: TRBV15
d_gene: TRBD2
abundance: few
j_gene: TRBJ2-1
CDR3aa: CATSWGLAGGINEQFF
CDR3nt: TGTGCCACCAGCTGGGGACTAGCGGGGGGCATTAATGAGCAGTTCTTC

v_gene: TRBV10-1
d_gene: NA
abundance: NA
j_gene: TRBJ2-7
CDR3aa: CASSESGVRDREQYF
CDR3nt: TGCGCCAGCAGTGAGTCAGGGGTCCGGGATCGCGAGCAGTACTTC

v_gene: TRBV24-1
d_gene: TRBD2
abundance: NA
j_gene: TRBJ2-1
CDR3aa: CATSAERGGHEQFF
CDR3nt: TGTGCCACCAGTGCCGAGCGGGGGGGCCACGAGCAGTTCTTC

v_gene: TRBV9
d_gene: NA
abundance: NA
j_gene: TRBJ2-7
CDR3aa: CASSSQGEQYF
CDR3nt: TGTGCCAGCAGCAGCCAGGGCGAGCAGTACTTC

v_gene: TRBV10-3
d_gene: NA
abundance: NA
j_gene: TRBJ1-2
CDR3aa: CAISEQGGNYGYTF
CDR3nt: TGTGCCATCAGTGAGCAAGGGGGAAACTATGGCTACACCTTC

v_gene: TRBV9
d_gene: NA
abundance: NA
j_gene: TRBJ1-2
CDR3aa: CASSGNGYTF
CDR3nt: TGTGCCAGCAGCGGCAATGGCTACACCTTC

v_gene: TRBV25-1
d_gene: TRBD2
abundance: NA
j_gene: TRBJ2-1
CDR3aa: CASSDRSGGGTYNEQFF
CDR3nt: TGTGCCAGCAGTGATAGGAGCGGGGGGGGTACCTACAATGAGCAGTTCTTC

v_gene: TRBV29-1
d_gene: NA
abundance: NA
j_gene: TRBJ1-4
CDR3aa: CSAEDGLTNEKLFF
CDR3nt: TGCAGCGCAGAGGACGGGTTGACTAATGAAAAACTGTTTTTT

v_gene: TRBV29-1
d_gene: TRBD1
abundance: NA
j_gene: TRBJ2-3
CDR3aa: CSATGTESTDTQYF
CDR3nt: TGCAGCGCGACCGGGACAGAAAGCACAGATACGCAGTATTTT

v_gene: TRBV24-1
d_gene: TRBD1
abundance: few
j_gene: TRBJ1-2
CDR3aa: CATSDPDRGLGGYTF
CDR3nt: TGTGCCACCAGTGATCCGGACAGGGGGCTGGGGGGCTACACCTTC

v_gene: TRBV7-6
d_gene: NA
abundance: NA
j_gene: TRBJ2-7
CDR3aa: CASSLGAGGEQYF
CDR3nt: TGTGCCAGCAGCTTAGGGGCAGGTGGCGAGCAGTACTTC

v_gene: TRBV20-1
d_gene: NA
abundance: NA
j_gene: TRBJ1-5
CDR3aa: CSAGHSAGQPQHF
CDR3nt: TGCAGTGCTGGACATAGTGCGGGACAGCCCCAGCATTTT

v_gene: TRBV25-1
d_gene: NA
abundance: NA
j_gene: TRBJ1-1
CDR3aa: CASSATGQPVYEQYFGPGTEAFF
CDR3nt: NA

v_gene: TRBV20-1
d_gene: TRBD2
abundance: once
j_gene: TRBJ2-5
CDR3aa: CSARGTGTSGGTETQYF
CDR3nt: TGCAGTGCTAGAGGGACCGGGACTAGCGGGGGAACAGAGACCCAGTACTTC

v_gene: TRBV24-1
d_gene: NA
abundance: NA
j_gene: TRBJ1-5
CDR3aa: CATSDFSQPQHF
CDR3nt: TGTGCCACCAGTGATTTCAGTCAGCCCCAGCATTTT

v_gene: TRBV20-1
d_gene: NA
abundance: NA
j_gene: TRBJ2-7
CDR3aa: CSASRGGSYEQYF
CDR3nt: TGCAGTGCCTCCCGAGGGGGGTCCTACGAGCAGTACTTC

v_gene: TRBV19
d_gene: NA
abundance: NA
j_gene: TRBJ2-7
CDR3aa: CASSFGPEQYF
CDR3nt: TGTGCCAGTAGTTTCGGTCCCGAGCAGTACTTC

v_gene: TRBV19
d_gene: NA
abundance: NA
j_gene: TRBJ1-1
CDR3aa: CASSRNRVGNTEAFF
CDR3nt: TGTGCCAGTAGTCGGAACCGGGTTGGGAACACTGAAGCTTTCTTT

v_gene: TRBV2
d_gene: NA
abundance: NA
j_gene: TRBJ1-1
CDR3aa: CASSEQGANTEAFF
CDR3nt: TGTGCCAGCAGTGAACAGGGTGCGAACACTGAAGCTTTCTTT

v_gene: TRBV7-9
d_gene: NA
abundance: NA
j_gene: TRBJ2-5
CDR3aa: CASSLGREEGTQYF
CDR3nt: TGTGCCAGCAGCTTAGGCAGGGAAGAAGGGACCCAGTACTTC

v_gene: TRBV24-1
d_gene: TRBD1
abundance: NA
j_gene: TRBJ2-6
CDR3aa: CATSPGGGGANVLTF
CDR3nt: TGTGCCACCAGTCCAGGGGGCGGTGGGGCCAACGTCCTGACTTTC

v_gene: TRBV10-3
d_gene: NA
abundance: NA
j_gene: TRBJ1-1
CDR3aa: CAISVGGGRGDTEAFF
CDR3nt: TGTGCCATCAGCGTTGGCGGGGGGCGAGGGGACACTGAAGCTTTCTTT

v_gene: TRBV20-1
d_gene: TRBD2
abundance: NA
j_gene: TRBJ2-7
CDR3aa: CSASTPTPTSGGLEQYF
CDR3nt: TGCAGTGCTTCAACACCAACCCCCACTAGCGGGGGGCTCGAGCAGTACTTC

v_gene: TRBV7-3
d_gene: NA
abundance: NA
j_gene: TRBJ2-7
CDR3aa: CASSRGAVGGYEQYF
CDR3nt: TGTGCCAGCAGCAGGGGCGCGGTTGGAGGTTACGAGCAGTACTTC

v_gene: TRBV19
d_gene: NA
abundance: few
j_gene: TRBJ2-3
CDR3aa: CASSTGMGDTQYF
CDR3nt: TGTGCCAGTAGTACAGGGATGGGAGATACGCAGTATTTT

v_gene: TRBV11-1
d_gene: NA
abundance: few
j_gene: TRBJ1-5
CDR3aa: CASSLAERLSSYNEHF
CDR3nt: TGTGCCAGCAGCTTAGCCGAGCGGTTAAGCTCCTACAATGAGCATTTT

v_gene: TRBV10-3
d_gene: TRBD2
abundance: NA
j_gene: TRBJ2-2
CDR3aa: CAINPSGGAYTGELFF
CDR3nt: TGTGCCATCAATCCTAGCGGGGGCGCTTACACCGGGGAGCTGTTTTTT

v_gene: TRBV24-1
d_gene: NA
abundance: NA
j_gene: TRBJ2-1
CDR3aa: CATSSDSPGSYNEQFF
CDR3nt: TGTGCCACCAGCTCGGACTCTCCAGGATCCTACAATGAGCAGTTCTTC

v_gene: TRBV29-1
d_gene: TRBD1
abundance: NA
j_gene: TRBJ2-1
CDR3aa: CSVVRGQGYEQFF
CDR3nt: TGCAGCGTTGTTCGGGGACAGGGGTATGAGCAGTTCTTC

v_gene: TRBV2
d_gene: NA
abundance: NA
j_gene: TRBJ2-7
CDR3aa: CASSDRRPNYEQYF
CDR3nt: TGTGCCAGCAGTGACAGGCGACCAAACTACGAGCAGTACTTC